A selection of T cell receptor beta chains follows, all from one sample in a study of shared clonotypes between healthy human individuals. Data came from immunoSEQ multiplex PCR; TCRdb stores just in-frame clones and leaves some out. Here the sample spans about 2.4 million clones, 93% being singletons. Material: naive CD4+ T cells from PBMCs. These receptors were obtained from a man aged 18 to 35 in good health. Some clones in this sample may be carry-over from other donors' samples. Each CDR3 is given with its conserved first and last residue. A D gene is named only where the DNA matches it firmly. Size is omitted from some rows. Given values are once, few, many or a class for expanded clones.

>TRBV27|TRBJ2-7|NA|NA
CASSGKGNYEQYF
TGTGCCAGCAGTGGGAAAGGGAATTACGAGCAGTACTTC
>TRBV6-6|TRBJ1-2|NA|NA
CASRLTGQNYGYTF
TGTGCCAGCAGACTTACCGGACAAAACTATGGCTACACCTTC
>TRBV28|TRBJ1-2|NA|NA
CASRRVWGNYGYTF
TGTGCCAGCAGGCGGGTGTGGGGCAACTATGGCTACACCTTC
>TRBV19|TRBJ1-2|NA|NA
CASSIDRTTQGHGYTF
TGTGCCAGTAGTATAGATCGTACAACCCAAGGGCATGGCTACACCTTC
>TRBV7-2|TRBJ1-1|NA|NA
CASSLRPAAGGTEAFF
TGTGCCAGCAGCTTAAGGCCCGCTGCCGGGGGCACTGAAGCTTTCTTT
>TRBV6-4|TRBJ1-4|few|TRBD1
CASKRTGGATNEKLFF
TGTGCCAGCAAAAGGACAGGAGGTGCAACTAATGAAAAACTGTTTTTT
>TRBV7-6|TRBJ2-5|NA|TRBD2
CASSHGLMRTSGSRGGETQYF
TGTGCCAGCAGCCATGGGCTCATGAGGACTAGCGGGAGCCGGGGGGGGGAGACCCAGTACTTC
>TRBV5-1|TRBJ2-5|NA|TRBD1
CASSSRTGLFRETQYF
TGCGCCAGCAGCTCAAGGACAGGGCTGTTTAGGGAGACCCAGTACTTC
>TRBV7-8|TRBJ1-1|NA|NA
CASSFGAANTEAFF
TGTGCCAGCAGCTTTGGTGCAGCCAACACTGAAGCTTTCTTT
>TRBV28|TRBJ2-2|NA|TRBD1
CASSLFGTANTGELFF
TGTGCCAGCAGTTTATTTGGGACAGCGAACACCGGGGAGCTGTTTTTT
>TRBV6-5|TRBJ1-2|NA|NA
CASSYGGGGYTF
TGTGCCAGCAGTTATGGTGGGGGAGGCTACACCTTC
>TRBV2|TRBJ2-5|NA|NA
CASGPPETQYF
TGTGCCAGCGGTCCCCCAGAGACCCAGTACTTC
>TRBV5-5|TRBJ1-5|NA|NA
CASSLGSLGQPQHF
TGTGCCAGCAGCTTGGGGTCTCTAGGGCAGCCCCAGCATTTT
>TRBV28|TRBJ2-1|NA|NA
CASSAADANAWGEQFF
TGTGCCAGCAGTGCCGCTGATGCAAACGCCTGGGGTGAGCAGTTCTTC
>TRBV7-2|TRBJ2-2|NA|NA
CASTWGRGRVNTGELFF
TGTGCCAGCACCTGGGGGCGGGGGCGCGTAAACACCGGGGAGCTGTTTTTT
>TRBV4-1|TRBJ1-5|NA|NA
CASSLSGGGDQPQHF
TGCGCCAGCAGCCTCTCGGGGGGGGGAGATCAGCCCCAGCATTTT
>TRBV2|TRBJ1-5|few|TRBD1
CASRDSGQPNQPQHF
TGTGCCAGCAGGGACTCGGGACAGCCCAATCAGCCCCAGCATTTT
>TRBV12-5|TRBJ2-1|NA|NA
CASGSSGYEQFF
TGTGCTAGTGGTTCCTCAGGGTATGAGCAGTTCTTC
>TRBV19|TRBJ1-6|NA|NA
CASSIESYNSPLHF
TGTGCCAGTAGTATTGAATCATATAATTCACCCCTCCACTTT
>TRBV2|TRBJ2-3|NA|TRBD2
CASSEWAGVSTDTQYF
TGTGCCAGCAGTGAATGGGCGGGAGTAAGCACAGATACGCAGTATTTT
>TRBV11-3|TRBJ2-2|NA|NA
CASSPSPLPSTGELFF
TGTGCCAGCAGCCCCTCTCCTTTGCCCAGCACCGGGGAGCTGTTTTTT
>TRBV4-2|TRBJ2-1|NA|TRBD2
CASSQDFAGGGYNEQFF
TGTGCCAGCAGCCAAGACTTCGCGGGAGGGGGCTACAATGAGCAGTTCTTC
>TRBV5-1|TRBJ2-1|NA|NA
CASSFRDPYNEQFF
TGCGCCAGCAGCTTTAGGGACCCCTACAATGAGCAGTTCTTC
>TRBV11-2|TRBJ2-5|NA|TRBD2
CASSLGLAGAWETQYF
TGTGCCAGCAGCTTAGGACTAGCGGGAGCTTGGGAGACCCAGTACTTC
>TRBV2|TRBJ2-3|NA|TRBD1
CASSVEGTGTDTQYF
TGTGCCAGCAGTGTGGAAGGGACAGGGACAGATACGCAGTATTTT
>TRBV28|TRBJ2-2|NA|NA
CASSPAAAGTGELFF
TGTGCCAGCAGCCCGGCAGCGGCTGGCACCGGGGAGCTGTTTTTT
>TRBV9|TRBJ1-1|few|NA
CASSVGGAEGTEAFF
TGTGCCAGCAGCGTAGGTGGGGCGGAAGGCACTGAAGCTTTCTTT
>TRBV5-1|TRBJ1-1|NA|NA
CASSVGQNTEAFF
TGCGCCAGCAGCGTGGGACAGAACACTGAAGCTTTCTTT
>TRBV5-1|TRBJ2-1|NA|NA
CASSWQLVNEQFF
TGCGCCAGCAGCTGGCAGTTGGTGAATGAGCAGTTCTTC
>TRBV6-1|TRBJ1-6|NA|NA
CASSEAISVNSPLHF
TGTGCCAGCAGTGAGGCCATCTCGGTAAATTCACCCCTCCACTTT
>TRBV6-4|TRBJ2-3|NA|NA
CASSALPQRWSGDTQYF
TGTGCCAGCAGCGCACTGCCTCAGCGGTGGAGTGGGGATACGCAGTATTTT
>TRBV27|TRBJ2-7|NA|TRBD1
CASSLNRGRGYEQYF
TGTGCCAGCAGTTTAAACAGGGGGCGAGGATACGAGCAGTACTTC
>TRBV28|TRBJ1-2|NA|NA
CASSLRVGPGGYTF
TGTGCCAGCAGTCTCAGGGTTGGACCTGGGGGCTACACCTTC
>TRBV2|TRBJ2-1|NA|NA
CASLANEQFF
TGTGCTTCTCTGGCCAATGAGCAGTTCTTC
>TRBV4-1|TRBJ2-4|NA|NA
CASSQGTPRGAKNIQYF
TGCGCCAGCAGCCAAGGGACGCCCCGCGGGGCCAAAAACATTCAGTACTTC
>TRBV10-1|TRBJ2-1|NA|TRBD2
CASSEVAGGPDNEQFF
TGCGCCAGCAGTGAGGTGGCGGGAGGGCCGGACAATGAGCAGTTCTTC
>TRBV28|TRBJ1-4|NA|TRBD1
CASSSLGQGAAKLFF
TGTGCCAGCTCATCTCTGGGGCAGGGGGCGGCAAAACTGTTTTTT
>TRBV9|TRBJ1-6|NA|NA
CASSLRSSSYNSPLHF
TGTGCCAGCAGCTTGAGGTCGAGCTCCTATAATTCACCCCTCCACTTT
>TRBV18|TRBJ1-1|NA|TRBD1
CASSPLTGDTEAFF
TGTGCCAGCTCACCACTCACAGGGGACACTGAAGCTTTCTTT
>TRBV6-5|TRBJ1-2|NA|TRBD1
CASSYSWDSVFYGYTF
TGTGCCAGCAGTTACAGTTGGGACAGCGTGTTCTATGGCTACACCTTC
>TRBV18|TRBJ2-7|NA|NA
CASSPHGAGIYGEQYF
TGTGCCAGCTCACCTCACGGGGCGGGTATATACGGCGAGCAGTACTTC
>TRBV4-2|TRBJ2-7|NA|TRBD2
CASSQEGRREVLSYEQYF
TGTGCCAGCAGCCAAGAAGGTCGGCGGGAGGTCCTCTCCTACGAGCAGTACTTC
>TRBV6-1|TRBJ2-4|NA|NA
CASGESGFPGEYF
TGTGCCAGCGGTGAGTCAGGGTTCCCGGGGGAGTACTTC
>TRBV30|TRBJ2-7|NA|NA
CAWSVGGGGVDF
TGTGCCTGGAGTGTAGGGGGCGGGGGAGTTGACTTC
>TRBV7-2|TRBJ2-3|once|TRBD2
CASTGGGTDTQYF
TGTGCCTCAACGGGGGGTGGCACAGATACGCAGTATTTT
>TRBV6-5|TRBJ2-7|NA|NA
CASSSNSVSSYEQYF
TGTGCCAGCAGTTCTAACAGCGTTAGCTCCTACGAGCAGTACTTC
>TRBV7-2|TRBJ2-5|NA|NA
CASSLTYQETQYF
TGTGCCAGCAGCTTAACATACCAAGAGACCCAGTACTTC